These T cell receptor beta chains were read from a single sample in a study of beta chain features in type 1 diabetes. The table came from immunoSEQ multiplex PCR; TCRdb's copy has only in-frame clones and leaves some out. The sample gives 400,000 to 550,000 clones, 9.5% to 12% of which show up once; about 0.042% is in the top ten. The specimen sequenced was naive CD4+ T cells from blood. These receptors all come from a woman aged 18-29 years in good health. The conserved cysteine and the conserved F or W are not part of the CDR3 here. Each record gives: V gene, clone size, CDR3 protein. Not every row has a clone size; where given, it reads once, few, many or a size class.

TRBV7-9 | NA | ASSLTASAGAYNEQF
TRBV7-2 | NA | ASNDRVGNEQF
TRBV7-9 | few | ASSLLYSSYEQY
TRBV10-3 | NA | ATSLGGLNTEAF
TRBV29-1 | few | SPIVWGQGTEAF
TRBV25-1 | few | ASGRRGGTDTQY
TRBV30 | NA | ASPRSSGNTIY
TRBV4-2 | few | ASSQDTTLARYNEQF
TRBV7-9 | NA | ASSSETVGYT
TRBV2 | NA | ASTVPGLYNEQF
TRBV7-2 | NA | ASSLAGFAETQY
TRBV9 | NA | ASSSSSQGSNEQF
TRBV5-1 | NA | ASSSPQGASSPLH
TRBV7-8 | few | ASSLAQGTNEQF
TRBV11-3 | NA | ASSSEVGYDNEQF
TRBV30 | NA | AWSDRRGSYNEQF
TRBV7-8 | NA | ASSLSRNTEAF
TRBV5-6 | NA | ASSPGMPRELF
TRBV28 | few | ASTSGTGIRYGYT
TRBV18 | few | ASSPTSGTDTQY
TRBV9 | NA | ASSSGTSEQY
TRBV6-1 | few | ASTPTTGIYNEQF
TRBV27 | few | ASSPEGDYGYT
TRBV20-1 | few | SASLVSEQY
TRBV12-5 | NA | ASGLGTGAQQPQH
TRBV7-2 | few | ASSLEFSSYEQY
TRBV30 | NA | AWSWEDEQF
TRBV28 | NA | ASTTTRESNSPLH
TRBV15 | NA | ATNSLTRPSSTDTQY
TRBV30 | few | AWSRQELGNQPQH
TRBV29-1 | few | SVRPGGVDYGYT
TRBV29-1 | few | SHRPRDGTQY
TRBV28 | many | ASSPPRHSGANVLT
TRBV19 | NA | ASIGNEENTIY
TRBV7-3 | once | ASSLGQGASYNEQF
TRBV7-2 | NA | ASSLAAGGETQY
TRBV6-6 | few | ASSTSWGVGTDTQY
TRBV7-8 | NA | ASTPLLGRGDTQY
TRBV30 | NA | AWSNRGSPLYEQY
TRBV7-2 | few | ASTPFRETQY
TRBV19 | few | ASMVNYGYT
TRBV4-2 | NA | ASSLKTVTEQF